Given below is one TCR beta chain in context. Its antigen is currently unknown. This specimen comes from a study of Ad26.COV2.S vaccination and SARS-CoV-2 variants. Study results and caveats: The TCR-based breadth and depth measures might underestimate overall T cell responses. Greater spike-specific TCR breadth was seen in vaccine recipients than in placebo recipients.

Treatment defined: around 19 received Ad26.COV2.S at low or high dose, single or two shots; about five received placebo; per-sample allocation not given. Day 63 after the first injection of vaccine or placebo was the sampling time. At a Boston site, the person donating was an adult of 18-55 years. The table came from immunoSEQ multiplex PCR; TCRdb's copy has only in-frame clones and leaves some out. The data hold 300,000 to 400,000 clones, with about 88% observed a single time. The ends were cut back, 3 bases at V and 0 bases at J, with 6 bases in the middle. The CDR3 runs 13 residues. Looked up from germline, CDR1 is SNHLY and CDR2 is FYNNEI.

Sequences were derived from peripheral blood, sampled in a trial of Ad26.COV2.S vaccine versus placebo. The chain links TRBV2 to TRBJ2-7; D is unresolved. This TCR came from a person aged 18-60 years who received the Ad26.COV2.S COVID-19 vaccine or a placebo. This CDR3 is CASSDGNSYEQYF. The CDR3, as DNA: TGTGCCAGCAGTGATGGGAACTCCTACGAGCAGTACTTC.